This TCR beta chain was recorded in a study of blood T cells in healthy people across ages. Concerning this clonotype: What it recognizes is unknown.

The CDR3 length is 17 residues. Trimming at V came to 4 bases and at J to 2 bases, leaving 15 bases not matched to a gene. The V gene's germline CDR1 is DFQATT and CDR2 SNEGSKA (reference sequence). A J-beta primer mix and a sample-barcoded 5' primer were used in a second PCR of about 7 to 12 cycles. TCRdb recomputed calls from the 5' RACE reads with MiXCR, one row per CDR3 protein. The sample yields around 1,500,000 distinct CDR3 sequences, approximately 28% seen once. Study-level findings and limits: As age increased, TCR beta diversity per million T cells fell in a roughly linear fashion.

Input material: blood. This receptor was identified in a woman aged 25 to 45 in good health. The chain recombines TRBV20-1 with TRBJ2-7; TRBD2 aligns across 9 bases. The CDR3 is CSAKEFTFGGRAYEQYF. CDR3 DNA: TGCAGTGCTAAGGAATTCACATTTGGCGGGAGGGCCTACGAGCAGTACTTC.